This TCR beta chain originates from a study of T cell responses to AZD1222 COVID-19 vaccine (dated by TCRdb to the early 2020s). About the full investigation: TCR sequencing covered over 230 trial participants: roughly 200 given two doses of AZD1222 and 26 given two doses of MenACWY control vaccine. Trial participants were enrolled by age into subgroups of 18-55, 56-69 and 70-plus years, and around 140, 26 and 57 TCR-sequenced participants, respectively, were included in these subgroups.

This clone came up once. Its antigen is unknown. No per-base quality is available; no much larger clone lies one base away. What the authors observed across the whole study: A significant rise in spike-specific TCR breadth and depth was observed after two AZD1222 doses relative to day 0 and relative to MenACWY recipients. Most participants were white British and females outnumbered males, and the authors suggested that clonal diversity may have been underestimated. Because no day 14 peak-response samples were available, repertoires were characterized only after the peak T cell response. CD4 TCRs associated with the vaccine covered the entire spike protein, and the dominant responses were in regions 160-218 and 743-854. The 56-69-year group was small, and its depth increase did not reach significance, likely because of low power. Epitopes outside the regions mutated in the B.1.351 and B.1.1.7 variants were reportedly recognized by nearly half of the unique spike-specific TCRs. Only six AZD1222 recipients were SARS-CoV-2 seropositive at baseline, limiting conclusions about previously exposed vaccinees.

The CDR3 regions of human TCRbeta chains were analyzed by immunosequencing. The paper's processing steps were these. Repertoire TCRs were checked for matches against a reference library of SARS-CoV-2-specific TCRs that had been generated using the MIRA antigen-specificity platform. Breadth was defined as the fraction of unique TCRs that were SARS-CoV-2-associated, and depth was defined as the fraction of total T cells that were SARS-CoV-2-associated. Using the MIRA data, each spike-specific TCR was assigned both to the spike region to which the TCR was reactive and to a CD4 or CD8 class. Log10-transformed breadth and depth values were compared by one-way ANOVA with Sidak's multiple comparisons tests. This immuneACCESS table, as held by TCRdb, lists in-frame sequences with V and J called but not all clones. Of the missing ones, under half trace to an unresolved V gene in checked studies; the others have no known cause. From that table come the V and J calls and clone size; the DNA was used to work out D and trimming. The sample table holds 150,000 to 200,000 clones, of which less than 95% were seen once. Clones ranked in the top ten supply roughly 6% of the sample.

The CDR3 runs 20 amino acids, cysteine and phenylalanine included. The kept DNA is CDR3 alone, 60 bases in frame from the first base. The sample's time point label is to be understood as: about 28 days (+/-7) after the second vaccine dose. AZD1222 recipients with second doses at about 4 weeks or about 12 weeks were pooled, because spike-specific TCR depth and breadth did not differ between schedules. Samples from vaccinated people were obtained from the UK trials COV001 and COV002, which included a single-blind randomized controlled phase 2/3 trial of AZD1222 (ChAdOx1 nCoV-19) in healthy adults. Trial participant PBMC samples were collected at day 0 and day 28 after the second dose for TCRbeta chain sequencing.

The source material was peripheral blood, sampled 28 days after the second AZD1222 dose. The chain was built from TRBV12-1 and TRBJ2-3; TRBD2, the D gene given by the table, was not confirmed from the DNA. TRBV12-1 is designated a pseudogene. The receptor was isolated from an adult who received the AZD1222 COVID-19 vaccine. The CDR3 corresponds to CASSPTCSGLAGGQEDTQYF. The DNA reads as follows: TGTGCCAGCAGCCCAACCTGTTCTGGACTAGCGGGGGGGCAGGAAGATACGCAGTATTTT.